This T cell receptor (beta chain) was retrieved from a study of blood T cell repertoires in COVID-19. In the study overall: COVID-19 samples from acute and convalescent phases originated in the United States, Italy and Spain. Sample material is recorded as cDNA or gDNA derived from T cells, B-cell-depleted T cells, or PBMCs.

Germline loops: CDR1 MNHGY, CDR2 SAAAGT. The CDR3 is made up of 16 amino acids. V lost 0 bases and J lost 0, with 9 bases in between. Authors' analysis steps: Reference gene primer amplification gave estimated nucleated cell counts. The repertoire was sequenced with immunoSEQ multiplex PCR; TCRdb's copy has only in-frame clones and lacks some. V, J and clone size are those of that table, while D and trimming were read from the DNA. The sample lists 70,000 to 95,000 clones; approximately 90% were seen once. The J gene is TRBJ1-5, the V gene TRBV6-8, with D unclear. This receptor was obtained from a man aged 50 or older with COVID-19, enrolled during active disease. Sequenced sample: peripheral blood. CDR3 residues: CASSYSGIDSNQPQHF. DNA of the CDR3: TGTGCCAGCAGTTACTCCGGGATAGATAGCAATCAGCCCCAGCATTTT.